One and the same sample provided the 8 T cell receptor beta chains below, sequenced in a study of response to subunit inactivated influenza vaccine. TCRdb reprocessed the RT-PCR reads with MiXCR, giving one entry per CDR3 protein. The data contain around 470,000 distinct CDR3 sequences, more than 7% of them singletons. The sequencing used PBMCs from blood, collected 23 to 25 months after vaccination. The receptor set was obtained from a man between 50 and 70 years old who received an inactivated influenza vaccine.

In nucleotides, the CDR3 is TGCAGTGCACTTTCAGGGGGCTCCAACACCGGGGAGCTGTTTTTT. Residues: CSALSGGSNTGELFF. The chain carries TRBV20-1 and TRBJ2-2, with TRBD1 matching 8 bases. Germline CDR1 is DFQATT and CDR2 is SNEGSKA (reference sequence). CDR3 length equals 15 residues. The V gene end was trimmed by 6 bases and the J gene end by 2 bases; junction bases not matched to a gene: 8.

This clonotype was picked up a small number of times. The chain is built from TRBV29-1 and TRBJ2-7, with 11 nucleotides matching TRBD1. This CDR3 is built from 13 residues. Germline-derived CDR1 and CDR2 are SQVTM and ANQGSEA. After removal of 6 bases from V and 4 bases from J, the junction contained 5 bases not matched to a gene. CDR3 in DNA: TGCAGCGTCACAGGGACAGGGGGGTACGAGCAGTACTTC. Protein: CSVTGTGGYEQYF.

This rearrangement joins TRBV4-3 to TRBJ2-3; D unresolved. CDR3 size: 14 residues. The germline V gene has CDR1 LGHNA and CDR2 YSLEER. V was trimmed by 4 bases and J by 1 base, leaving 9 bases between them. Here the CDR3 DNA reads TGCGCCAGCAGCCGAGACTTGGGCACAGATACGCAGTATTTT. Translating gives CASSRDLGTDTQYF.

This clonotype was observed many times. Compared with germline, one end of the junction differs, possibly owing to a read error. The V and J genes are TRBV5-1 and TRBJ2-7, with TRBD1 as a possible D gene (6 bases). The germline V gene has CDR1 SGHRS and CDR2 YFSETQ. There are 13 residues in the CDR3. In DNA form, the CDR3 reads TGTGCCAGCAGTTTAGGGGGAACCTACGAGCAGTACTTC. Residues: CASSLGGTYEQYF.

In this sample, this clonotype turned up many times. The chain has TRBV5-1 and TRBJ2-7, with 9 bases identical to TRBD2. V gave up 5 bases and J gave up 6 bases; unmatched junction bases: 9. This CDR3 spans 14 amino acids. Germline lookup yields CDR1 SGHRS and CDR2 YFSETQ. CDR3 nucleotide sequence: TGCGCCAGCAGAAAGCGGGGGGCTTCCGGCGAGCAGTACTTC. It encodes CASRKRGASGEQYF.

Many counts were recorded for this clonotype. The CDR3 loop reads CASSYTVPRPQHF. As DNA, the CDR3 is TGTGCCAGCAGTTATACAGTGCCGAGGCCCCAGCATTTT. The V and J genes are TRBV6-2 or TRBV6-3 and TRBJ1-5; no clear D. CDR3 length equals 13 residues. Looked up from germline, CDR1 is MNHEY and CDR2 is SVGEGT. V lost 3 bases and J lost 9, with 12 bases in between.

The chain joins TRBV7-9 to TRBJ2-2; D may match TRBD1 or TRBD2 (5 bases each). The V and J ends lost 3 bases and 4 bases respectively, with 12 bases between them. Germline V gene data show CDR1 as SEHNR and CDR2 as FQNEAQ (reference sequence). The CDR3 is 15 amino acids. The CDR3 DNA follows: TGTGCCAGCAGCTTTACGGGGCCCGGCACCGGGGAGCTGTTTTTT. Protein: CASSFTGPGTGELFF.

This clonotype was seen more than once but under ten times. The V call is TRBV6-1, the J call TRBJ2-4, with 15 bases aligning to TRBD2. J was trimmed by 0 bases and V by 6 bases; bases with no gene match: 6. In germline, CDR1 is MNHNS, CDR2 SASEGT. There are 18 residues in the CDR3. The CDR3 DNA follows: TGTGCCAGCAGCCGCGGACTAGCGGGGGGGGTAGCCAAAAACATTCAGTACTTC. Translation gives CASSRGLAGGVAKNIQYF.